This paragraph covers one T cell receptor (beta chain) sequence. The sample belongs to a study of blood T cell repertoires in COVID-19. As for the study in general: The origin of the acute and convalescent COVID-19 samples was the United States, Italy and Spain. Sample material is recorded as cDNA or gDNA derived from T cells, B-cell-depleted T cells, or PBMCs.

The CDR3 has 15 residues. Trimming stripped 0 bases from V and 8 bases from J, with 17 bases between. CDR1 SGHNT and CDR2 YYREEE come from the germline V gene (reference sequence). In the original processing: Amplified reference gene primers provided the basis for estimating nucleated cell counts. The table came from immunoSEQ multiplex PCR; TCRdb's copy has only in-frame clones and leaves some out. That table is the source of V, J and clone size, and D and trimming were worked out from the DNA. The sample has fewer than 300,000 clones; more than 70% are singletons. The receptor's source is a woman aged 45-65 years with acute or convalescent COVID-19. The sample was peripheral blood. The genes are TRBV5-4 and TRBJ2-5; D remains ambiguous. The CDR3 reads CASSLATTPVLTQYF. CDR3 coding DNA: TGTGCCAGCAGCTTGGCTACTACCCCGGTACTTACCCAGTACTTC.